A selection of T cell receptor beta chains follows, all from one sample in a study of T cell responses to AZD1222 COVID-19 vaccine. TCRdb keeps only in-frame clones here, not all; method: immunoSEQ multiplex PCR. The sample yields about 57,000 clones, over 75% seen once. The material was peripheral blood, obtained on day 0 of AZD1222 vaccination. These receptor sequences come from an adult in good health. CDR3s include the opening cysteine and the closing phenylalanine or tryptophan. D genes are given only for firm matches. Some rows have no size entry. The others give once, few or many, or a class for an expanded clone.

.	TRBD1	TRBJ1-1	TRBV6-5	TGTGCCAGCAGGGGAAACAGGGGCACTGAAGCTTTCTTT	CASRGNRGTEAFF
.	.	TRBJ1-3	TRBV30	TGTGCCTGGAGTCATCCACAGGGCTCTGGAAACACCATATATTTT	CAWSHPQGSGNTIYF
.	.	TRBJ1-1	TRBV7-6	TGTGCCAGCAGCTTAGGACTTCAGGGGCCCGGGGTTGGCACTGAAGCTTTCTTT	CASSLGLQGPGVGTEAFF
.	.	TRBJ2-1	TRBV9	TGTGCCAGCAGCCTAGAGGGCGGGGGCGCGGCCTCGATTGGTGAGCAGTTCTTC	CASSLEGGGAASIGEQFF
.	.	TRBJ1-1	TRBV11-3	TGTGCCAGCAGCTTAGATGGCCCAACGGGCACTGAAGCTTTCTTT	CASSLDGPTGTEAFF
.	.	TRBJ2-1	TRBV27	TGTGCCAGCATAGAGAACCGCCCGAATGAGCAGTTCTTC	CASIENRPNEQFF
many	TRBD1	TRBJ1-2	TRBV5-1	TGCGCCAGCAGCTTGGGTCCCACTCAAGGGGGCAGCTATGGCTACACCTTC	CASSLGPTQGGSYGYTF
.	.	TRBJ2-3	TRBV6-5	TGTGCCAGCAGTTTATCCCTCACAGATACGCAGTATTTT	CASSLSLTDTQYF
once	.	TRBJ1-2	TRBV15	TGTGCCACCAGCAGAGATGGGGACCCTAACTATGGCTACACCTTC	CATSRDGDPNYGYTF
.	.	TRBJ2-7	TRBV5-1	TGCGCCAGCAGTGGAATCGGGGGCGATCGGATTTACGAGCAGTACTTC	CASSGIGGDRIYEQYF
.	.	TRBJ2-7	TRBV15	TGTGCCACCAGCCCCAGGGGCTACGAGCAGTACTTC	CATSPRGYEQYF
.	.	TRBJ1-6	TRBV6-5	TGTGCCAGTACTCCGGACAGAAATAATTCACCCCTCCACTTT	CASTPDRNNSPLHF
.	.	TRBJ1-2	TRBV5-6	TGTGCCAGCAGCTACACAGGATCGAACACCTTC	CASSYTGSNTF
.	.	TRBJ1-1	TRBV6-4	TGTGCCAGCAGGATGGCCGTTGGGGACACTGAAGCTTTCTTT	CASRMAVGDTEAFF
.	.	TRBJ1-6	TRBV9	TGTGCCAGCAGCGTAGGTGGGGGAGGATCACCCCTCCACTTT	CASSVGGGGSPLHF
once	TRBD2	TRBJ2-1	TRBV6-5	TGTGCCAGCACTGCAAGCGGGGGGGCCTCTTATGAGCAGTTCTTC	CASTASGGASYEQFF
.	TRBD2	TRBJ2-2	TRBV5-1	TGCGCCAGCAGCTTTAGCGGGGGGAAGAACACCGGGGAGCTGTTTTTT	CASSFSGGKNTGELFF
.	TRBD1	TRBJ2-1	TRBV19	TGTGCCAGTAGTACCCCACCCGGGACAGGACCGTACAATGAGCAGTTCTTC	CASSTPPGTGPYNEQFF
.	.	TRBJ1-5	TRBV6-2/TRBV6-3	TGTGCCAGCAGTTACTCTTTAGGGGCCGACAATCAGCCCCAGCATTTT	CASSYSLGADNQPQHF
few	.	TRBJ2-2	TRBV3-1/TRBV3-2	TGTGCCAGCAGCCCCGGACAGAACACCGGGGAGCTGTTTTTT	CASSPGQNTGELFF
.	.	TRBJ1-2	TRBV19	TGTGCCAGTAGTGTAGGACGGGGGGGTTCTTCTAACTATGGCTACACCTTC	CASSVGRGGSSNYGYTF
.	.	TRBJ2-5	TRBV11-2	TGTGCCAGCAGCCTAGCTCTCGGAGGGGGCGGGATTCAAGAGACCCAGTACTTC	CASSLALGGGGIQETQYF
once	.	TRBJ2-7	TRBV5-1	TGCGCCAGCAGCTTGGGGGGAGGGGGACACAGCTCCTACGAGCAGTACTTC	CASSLGGGGHSSYEQYF
few	.	TRBJ2-3	TRBV5-4	TGTGCCAGCAGCTCGGGGGCCATCACAGATACGCAGTATTTT	CASSSGAITDTQYF
.	.	TRBJ2-2	TRBV25-1	TGTGCCAGCAGTGAATGGCAGTCCACCGGGGAGCTGTTTTTT	CASSEWQSTGELFF
.	TRBD1	TRBJ1-2	TRBV6-5	TGTGCCAGCAGTTACTCGATCGGGACAGACTATGGCTACACCTTC	CASSYSIGTDYGYTF
.	.	TRBJ1-2	TRBV7-9	TGTGCCAGCAGCTCTGACAGGATCTATGGCTACACCTTC	CASSSDRIYGYTF
.	.	TRBJ2-3	TRBV11-2	TGTGCCAGCAGCGCCTTCTCCTATACGCAGTATTTT	CASSAFSYTQYF
.	.	TRBJ1-2	TRBV6-5	TGTGCCAGCAGTCAGCCAATGGCATATTATGGCTACACCTTC	CASSQPMAYYGYTF
.	.	TRBJ1-2	TRBV19	TGTGCCAGTAGTATAGAAGCTAACTATGGCTACACCTTC	CASSIEANYGYTF
once	TRBD1	TRBJ2-2	TRBV19	TGTGCCACCAGGGACAGGGGGCAAACCGGGGAGCTGTTTTTT	CATRDRGQTGELFF
.	TRBD1	TRBJ1-2	TRBV19	TGTGCCAGTAGTCAGGGACAGGGGGGAGCCTACACCTTC	CASSQGQGGAYTF
.	.	TRBJ1-5	TRBV12-5	TGTGCTAGTGGTTTGTGGAGCAATCAGCCCCAGCATTTT	CASGLWSNQPQHF